The rows below give T cell receptor beta chains drawn from one sample of a study of CD8 T cells in Susac syndrome. TCRdb redid the calling of the immunoSEQ multiplex PCR reads with MiXCR, one entry per CDR3 protein. The sample includes about 200,000 distinct CDR3 sequences, 85% to 95% of them seen just once. Specimen: CD4+ T cells from PBMCs. These receptors came from a human donor with multiple sclerosis. CDR3s include the opening cysteine and the closing phenylalanine or tryptophan. Each record gives: J gene, V gene, clone size, D gene, CDR3 protein, CDR3 DNA. A D gene is named only where the DNA matches it firmly. Part of the rows lack a size; the others show once, few, many or a class for expanded clones.

>TRBJ2-1|TRBV7-3|few|-
CASSLSVYNEQFF
TGTGCCAGCAGCTTATCAGTGTACAATGAGCAGTTCTTC
>TRBJ2-2|TRBV23-1|-|-
CASSQSRTTGEGTGELFF
TGCGCCAGCAGTCAATCGCGGACGACAGGGGAGGGAACCGGGGAGCTGTTTTTT
>TRBJ1-6|TRBV7-9|-|-
CASSIGVSYNSPLHF
TGTGCCAGCAGCATCGGAGTTTCCTATAATTCACCCCTCCACTTT
>TRBJ1-6|TRBV30|-|TRBD1
CAWNRGDGSPLHF
TGTGCCTGGAACAGGGGTGATGGGTCACCCCTCCACTTT
>TRBJ1-2|TRBV29-1|-|-
CSAGGAPKDYGYTF
TGCAGCGCCGGGGGGGCCCCGAAGGACTATGGCTACACCTTC
>TRBJ1-1|TRBV3-1|-|-
CASSQMTRSSEAFF
TGTGCCAGCAGCCAGATGACAAGAAGCTCTGAAGCTTTCTTT
>TRBJ2-1|TRBV24-1|-|TRBD2
CATSDPTRGGVNEQFF
TGTGCCACCAGTGACCCTACGCGGGGGGGCGTCAATGAGCAGTTCTTC
>TRBJ2-2|TRBV19|few|-
CASSIDRANTGELFF
TGTGCCAGTAGTATAGATCGGGCGAACACCGGGGAGCTGTTTTTT
>TRBJ2-1|TRBV4-2|-|TRBD2
CASSQETSGAYNEQFF
TGTGCCAGCAGCCAAGAGACTAGCGGGGCCTACAATGAGCAGTTCTTC
>TRBJ2-1|TRBV6-5|-|-
CASTYLRNNEQFF
TGTGCCAGCACCTACCTCAGGAACAATGAGCAGTTCTTC
>TRBJ1-2|TRBV29-1|-|-
CSVSGAYGYTF
TGCAGCGTTAGTGGTGCCTATGGCTACACCTTC
>TRBJ1-6|TRBV14|-|-
CASSQNLGSPLHF
TGTGCCAGCAGCCAAAACTTAGGCTCACCCCTCCACTTT
>TRBJ1-5|TRBV3-1|once|-
CASSQSRGRYQPQHF
TGTGCCAGCAGCCAAAGCAGGGGACGGTATCAGCCCCAGCATTTT
>TRBJ1-1|TRBV29-1|-|TRBD1
CSVGTGGPNTEAFF
TGCAGCGTGGGGACAGGGGGCCCGAACACTGAAGCTTTCTTT
>TRBJ2-2|TRBV3-1|-|-
CASSQAGELFF
TGTGCCAGCAGCCAAGCCGGGGAGCTGTTTTTT
>TRBJ2-5|TRBV4-1|-|TRBD2
CASSQSRGDHQETQYF
TGCGCCAGCAGCCAGTCGCGGGGGGACCACCAAGAGACCCAGTACTTC
>TRBJ2-3|TRBV18|-|TRBD1
CASSPQTGTDTQYF
TGTGCCAGCTCACCTCAGACAGGGACAGATACGCAGTATTTT
>TRBJ2-1|TRBV5-1|-|TRBD1
CASSLGEGANEQFF
TGCGCCAGCAGCTTAGGCGAGGGGGCCAATGAGCAGTTCTTC
>TRBJ1-6|TRBV19|-|-
CASGTGHYNSPLHF
TGTGCCAGTGGAACGGGCCACTATAATTCACCCCTCCACTTT
>TRBJ2-3|TRBV5-1|-|TRBD2
CASSLTAGGSTDTQYF
TGCGCCAGCAGCTTGACAGCGGGGGGGAGCACAGATACGCAGTATTTT
>TRBJ2-7|TRBV20-1|-|TRBD2
CSVPASGGYEQYF
TGCAGTGTCCCGGCTAGCGGGGGTTACGAGCAGTACTTC
>TRBJ2-5|TRBV20-1|few|-
CSARLAMYQETQYF
TGCAGTGCTAGACTAGCGATGTACCAAGAGACCCAGTACTTC
>TRBJ2-5|TRBV29-1|-|-
CSVSPGTPQETQYF
TGCAGCGTTTCCCCCGGGACACCCCAAGAGACCCAGTACTTC
>TRBJ1-6|TRBV3-1|-|-
CASSLELRDPPRLHF
TGTGCCAGCAGCCTAGAACTCCGGGACCCCCCGCGCCTCCACTTT
>TRBJ1-1|TRBV14|-|TRBD1
CASSHQEGAEPEAFF
TGTGCCAGCAGCCATCAGGAGGGGGCAGAGCCTGAAGCTTTCTTT
>TRBJ2-3|TRBV3-1|-|TRBD2
CASSQEVAGTPDTQYF
TGTGCCAGCAGCCAAGAAGTAGCGGGGACACCAGATACGCAGTATTTT
>TRBJ2-3|TRBV3-1|-|TRBD1
CASSQGKQGAGTDTQYF
TGTGCCAGCAGCCAAGGTAAACAGGGGGCCGGCACAGATACGCAGTATTTT
>TRBJ2-1|TRBV4-2|-|TRBD2
CASSQDPLAGGLNEQFF
TGTGCCAGCAGCCAAGACCCCCTAGCGGGGGGGCTCAATGAGCAGTTCTTC
>TRBJ2-7|TRBV5-1|-|-
CASSLTGKEQYF
TGCGCCAGCAGCTTAACAGGGAAAGAGCAGTACTTC
>TRBJ1-2|TRBV20-1|-|-
CSASTENYGYTF
TGCAGTGCCAGTACGGAGAACTATGGCTACACCTTC
>TRBJ1-4|TRBV23-1|-|-
CASIRRRGNEKLFF
TGCGCCAGCATTAGGAGGAGGGGGAATGAAAAACTGTTTTTT
>TRBJ2-1|TRBV12-5|-|-
CASGATTFRNEQFF
TGTGCTAGTGGTGCCACCACCTTTCGAAATGAGCAGTTCTTC
>TRBJ1-2|TRBV24-1|-|-
CATSEGGNYGYTF
TGTGCCACCAGTGAGGGGGGTAACTATGGCTACACCTTC
>TRBJ2-3|TRBV12-3/TRBV12-4|-|-
CASSFGTQYF
TGTGCCAGCAGTTTCGGGACGCAGTATTTT
>TRBJ2-2|TRBV20-1|-|-
CSARPGQNTGELFF
TGCAGTGCTAGACCGGGACAGAACACCGGGGAGCTGTTTTTT
>TRBJ2-7|TRBV5-1|-|-
CASSLGHPYEQYF
TGCGCCAGCAGCTTGGGACATCCGTACGAGCAGTACTTC
>TRBJ2-7|TRBV7-9|-|-
CASSSLRVDEQYF
TGTGCCAGCAGCTCCTTAAGGGTAGACGAGCAGTACTTC
>TRBJ1-1|TRBV7-9|-|-
CASSLDTSEAFF
TGTGCCAGCAGCCTGGACACCTCTGAAGCTTTCTTT
>TRBJ1-1|TRBV4-2|once|TRBD1
CASSRPTGYTEAFF
TGTGCCAGCAGCCGACCGACAGGGTACACTGAAGCTTTCTTT
>TRBJ2-7|TRBV20-1|-|TRBD1
CSPRRQGAYEQYF
TGCAGTCCTCGCAGACAGGGAGCCTACGAGCAGTACTTC
>TRBJ2-1|TRBV29-1|once|-
CSVRGWEQFF
TGCAGCGTGCGCGGCTGGGAGCAGTTCTTC
>TRBJ2-1|TRBV7-2|once|-
CASSLALSGLGGAFF
TGTGCCAGCAGCTTAGCGCTATCCGGGCTTGGCGGAGCGTTCTTC
>TRBJ2-3|TRBV20-1|-|-
CSVQTGSRDTQYF
TGCAGTGTCCAAACGGGGTCGAGGGATACGCAGTATTTT
>TRBJ2-1|TRBV5-4|-|TRBD1
CASSRGTGGYNEQFF
TGTGCCAGCAGCCGAGGGACAGGGGGGTACAATGAGCAGTTCTTC
>TRBJ2-3|TRBV30|-|-
CAWSGQLTDTQYF
TGTGCCTGGAGCGGACAGTTGACAGATACGCAGTATTTT
>TRBJ1-2|TRBV7-3|once|-
CASSRNVGRENGYTF
TGTGCCAGCAGCCGTAACGTCGGAAGGGAGAATGGCTACACCTTC
>TRBJ2-4|TRBV3-1|-|TRBD2
CASSSGRGMDIQYF
TGTGCCAGCAGCAGCGGGAGGGGGATGGACATTCAGTACTTC
>TRBJ1-2|TRBV4-2|-|-
CASSPKNEDGYTF
TGTGCCAGCAGCCCAAAGAATGAGGATGGCTACACCTTC
>TRBJ2-2|TRBV3-1|-|-
CASSQAVNTGELFF
TGTGCCAGCAGCCAAGCTGTGAACACCGGGGAGCTGTTTTTT
>TRBJ1-2|TRBV29-1|-|-
CSLLDGTNYGYTF
TGCAGCTTGTTGGACGGCACGAATTATGGCTACACCTTC
>TRBJ2-7|TRBV27|-|TRBD1
CASSSTGDFYEQYF
TGTGCCAGCAGTTCGACAGGGGATTTCTACGAGCAGTACTTC
>TRBJ2-1|TRBV5-4|-|TRBD1
CASSSSTGGMHEQFF
TGTGCCAGCAGCTCTTCGACAGGGGGCATGCATGAGCAGTTCTTC
>TRBJ2-3|TRBV20-1|-|-
CSAEPRDRSTDTQYF
TGCAGTGCTGAACCCCGGGACCGAAGCACAGATACGCAGTATTTT
>TRBJ2-3|TRBV5-1|-|-
CASSLAGASASTDTQYF
TGCGCCAGCAGCTTGGCGGGTGCTAGCGCTAGCACAGATACGCAGTATTTT
>TRBJ1-5|TRBV2|-|-
CASTILGGYSNQPQHF
TGTGCCAGCACCATCTTAGGCGGATATAGCAATCAGCCCCAGCATTTT